This T cell receptor beta chain was retrieved from a study of cytomegalovirus exposure and HLA in healthy donors. All donors participated as healthy donors of bone marrow. Of note for this clone: No antigen is known for it.

It was with 60 Vbeta and 13 Jbeta primers that the PCR ran. Sequencing was performed with immunoSEQ multiplex PCR; in TCRdb, only in-frame clones are kept and a portion is missing. The table records over 40,000 clones, about 77% of them present only once. Study-level results: Common viral pathogens seemed, in a later analysis, to connect with several of the most significant clusters. A link between a missense DCLRE1C variant and TCR beta V- and J-gene trimming emerged from a later analysis. The sole available immune exposure information was CMV serostatus.

V dropped 5 bases and J dropped 4 bases, with 14 bases sitting between them. This CDR3 contains 14 residues. CDR1 and CDR2 from the germline V gene are SNHLY and FYNNEI. This TCR was recovered from a woman in her thirties or forties in good health and CMV-seropositive. The chain couples TRBV2 to TRBJ1-2, with D possibly matching TRBD1 (6 bases). Sequencing input: PBMCs. The CDR3 spells CASSSDSLSYGYTF. In DNA form, the CDR3 reads TGTGCCAGCAGTTCGGACAGCCTTAGCTATGGCTACACCTTC.